This TCR beta chain originates from a study of cytomegalovirus exposure and HLA in healthy donors. Overall study findings and caveats: Usually a TCR sequence was rare, but some public TCRs were found in many donors. In vitro experiments confirmed that a few CMV-associated chains were specific for CMV antigens. Altogether, some 170 TCR beta chains were recorded as cytomegalovirus-associated.

As concerns this clone: The target antigen is unknown.

Measured with immunoSEQ multiplex PCR; TCRdb has only the in-frame clones, and not every one. The table lists 90,000 to 130,000 clones, about 85% of them singletons, with 3% to 3.5% in the top ten. It was the roughly 130-subject validation cohort, separate from the approximately 680-subject first cohort, to which the donors belonged. The sequencing input was PBMCs. The receptor comes from a woman between 18 and 30 years old in good health and CMV-seronegative.

Here the CDR3 reads CAISEGQRAEQFF. Here the CDR3 DNA reads TGTGCCATCAGTGAGGGTCAGCGGGCTGAGCAGTTCTTC. V gene TRBV10-3 combines with J gene TRBJ2-1, with D perhaps TRBD2 (6 bases). V lost 2 bases, J lost 9 bases, and 11 bases lay in between. The CDR3 sequence is 13 residues long. The V gene's germline CDR1 is ENHRY and CDR2 SYGVKD.